This T cell receptor beta chain came from a study of technical replicates of blood from four donors. Libraries were prepared by immunoSEQ multiplex PCR; TCRdb keeps only in-frame clonotypes and omits some of them. The sample lists about 63,000 clones, 70% to 90% seen once, with 5% to 5.5% in the top ten. Material for sequencing was PBMCs. The clonotype originates from a human donor in good health. Some clones in this sample may be carry-over from other donors' samples.

The CDR3 nucleotides read TGTGCCATCGGGGGAGTGGAGGCGGCCGAGCAGTACTTC. Translated: CAIGGVEAAEQYF. The V and J genes are TRBV6-1 and TRBJ2-7, with a weak D call TRBD2 (6 bases). Germline CDR1 and CDR2: MNHNS and SASEGT. This CDR3 has 13 residues. The V end lost 10 bases, the J end lost 6 bases, and 19 bases lay between the germline ends.